This TCR beta chain is from a study of type 1 regulatory T cells. Overall study: An in vitro protocol generated T-allo10, a Tr1-enriched, alloantigen-specific CD4 T cell product.

Germline V gene data show CDR1 as SGHRS and CDR2 as YFSETQ. With V trimmed by 3 bases and J by 6 bases, 11 bases remained unmatched. The CDR3 is made up of 15 amino acids. TCRdb called the reads again in MiXCR, with one record for every CDR3 protein. Of 88,000 or so distinct CDR3 sequences in the sample, 31% were seen once. The TCR originated in a human donor in good health. The chain links TRBV5-1 to TRBJ2-7, with 8 positions matching TRBD1. Source material: CD4+ T cells, either the whole sample or a sorted fraction (not recorded which). The CDR3 is CASSSAGTGYLEQYF. The CDR3 DNA sequence: TGCGCCAGCAGCTCCGCCGGGACAGGATATCTCGAGCAGTACTTC.